This paragraph reports one TCR beta chain. The source of the sample is a study of blood T cell repertoires in COVID-19. Study-wide context: From T cells, B-cell-depleted T cells, or PBMCs came the material, which was cDNA or gDNA.

This CDR3 region has 15 residues. Trimming stripped 4 bases from V and 0 bases from J, with 12 bases between. Germline CDR1 reads SEHNR; CDR2 reads FQNEAQ (reference sequence). Data came from immunoSEQ multiplex PCR; TCRdb stores just in-frame clones and leaves some out. The data hold 200,000 to 250,000 clones, with about 80% observed a single time. The source is a woman aged 45-65 years with acute or convalescent COVID-19. The sequenced sample consisted of peripheral blood. The chain links TRBV7-9 to TRBJ1-1, with a possible D match to TRBD1 (6 bases). The CDR3 sequence: CASSSPGHLNTEAFF. The CDR3 nucleotides read TGTGCCAGCAGCTCTCCGGGACATTTGAACACTGAAGCTTTCTTT.